A single sample is the source of the 26 T cell receptor beta chains below, sequenced in a study of T cell clonotyping in hematopoietic cell transplantation. Specified time point: recipient sample about 28 days before transplant, after cytoreduction. Profiling relied on immunoSEQ multiplex PCR, and the TCRdb table lists in-frame clones only, not all of them. The repertoire holds roughly 30,000 clones, 60% to 85% seen once, with roughly 6.8% in the top ten. The starting material was peripheral blood mononuclear cells, obtained before stem cell transplant. These receptors all come from a woman in her 30s with chronic myeloid leukemia. Some clones in this sample may be carry-over from other donors' samples.

The gene calls are TRBV5-6 and TRBJ1-2; maybe TRBD1 (5 bases). The CDR3 is 15 amino acids. Germline CDR1 SGHDT, CDR2 YYEEEE. V was cut by 0 bases and J by 0 bases, with 9 bases left in between. The CDR3 region has the DNA TGTGCCAGCAGCTTGGCCGTAGGGGCTAACTATGGCTACACCTTC. Its protein product is CASSLAVGANYGYTF. The whole variable domain, remainder taken from reference TRBV5-6 and TRBJ1-2, is DAGVTQSPTHLIKTRGQQVTLRCSPKSGHDTVSWYQQALGQGPQFIFQYYEEEERQRGNFPDRFSGHQFPNYSSELNVNALLLGDSALYLCASSLAVGANYGYTFGSGTRLTVV.

The chain links TRBV6-5 to TRBJ1-5; TRBD1 aligns across 10 bases. V shed 0 bases and J 3 bases; nucleotides not matched to a gene: 2. The CDR3 is 16 amino acids. Germline assignment: CDR1 MNHEY and CDR2 SVGAGI. CDR3 coding DNA: TGTGCCAGCAGTTACTCCGGGACAGGGGTCAATCAGCCCCAGCATTTT. Its translation is CASSYSGTGVNQPQHF.

V gene TRBV5-1 combines with J gene TRBJ2-2; 7 positions match TRBD1. CDR1 and CDR2 (germline): SGHRS, YFSETQ. V gave up 4 bases and J gave up 6 bases; unmatched junction bases: 12. The CDR3 has 16 residues. The CDR3 DNA reads TGCGCCAGCAGCGCCACCGGGACAGCCATAGCCGGGGAGCTGTTTTTT. Its translation: CASSATGTAIAGELFF.

To note about this clone: One junction end does not reproduce the germline sequence, and a read error may be involved. This chain connects TRBV29-1 to TRBJ1-2; D is ambiguous. The CDR3 loop spans 12 amino acids. CDR1 is SQVTM, CDR2 ANQGSEA, per germline. CDR3 DNA sequence: TGCAGCGCTGAAAGCTCTAACTATGGCTACACCTTC. It yields the protein CSAESSNYGYTF. Combining the CDR3 with reference TRBV29-1 and TRBJ1-2 gives the whole variable domain SAVISQKPSRDICQRGTSLTIQCQVDSQVTMMFWYRQQPGQSLTLIATANQGSEATYESGFVIDKFPISRPNLTFSTLTVSNMSPEDSSIYLCSAESSNYGYTFGSGTRLTVV.

The J gene is TRBJ2-1, the V gene TRBV6-6; maybe TRBD1 (6 bases). Germline-derived CDR1 and CDR2 are MNHNY and SVGAGI (reference sequence). V dropped 2 bases and J dropped 15 bases, with 17 bases sitting between them. The CDR3 sequence is 13 residues long. The CDR3 DNA reads as TGTGCCAGCAGTTACCTGGGGGCCATCGTCCCGTTCTTC. This encodes CASSYLGAIVPFF.

Here the CDR3 DNA reads TGTGCCAGCAGCTACCTCTCGGGGAGCGGGGGGGCCGATGAGCAGTTCTTC. Translating it yields CASSYLSGSGGADEQFF. This chain joins TRBV11-1 and TRBJ2-1; 10 bases align to TRBD2. V was clipped by 4 bases and J by 8 bases; unmatched bases: 14. The CDR3 totals 17 residues. CDR1 SGHAT and CDR2 FQDESV come from the germline V gene (reference sequence). Based on the CDR3 plus reference TRBV11-1 and TRBJ2-1, the full variable domain is EAEVAQSPRYKITEKSQAVAFWCDPISGHATLYWYRQILGQGPELLVQFQDESVVDDSQLPKDRFSAERLKGVDSTLKIQPAELGDSAMYLCASSYLSGSGGADEQFFGPGTRLTVL.

V gene TRBV4-1 combines with J gene TRBJ1-1; unclear D gene. V was pared by 1 base and J by 1 base, with 4 bases between. The CDR3 has 13 residues. Germline V gene sequence: CDR1 MGHRA, CDR2 YSYEKL. The CDR3 sequence is CASSQVENTEAFF. As DNA, the CDR3 is TGCGCCAGCAGCCAAGTCGAGAACACTGAAGCTTTCTTT.

This clone was seen a few times. The chain links TRBV28 to TRBJ1-2, with TRBD1 matching 10 bases. The CDR3 sequence is 16 residues long. CDR1 is MDHEN, CDR2 SYDVKM, per germline. The junction had 9 bases not matched to a gene; V was cut back by 6 bases and J by 2 bases. The CDR3 region has the DNA TGTGCCAGCAGCTCTGCCCCGGGACAGGGGAACTATGGCTACACCTTC. This translates into CASSSAPGQGNYGYTF.

The V call is TRBV28, the J call TRBJ2-7, with D possibly called TRBD1 or TRBD2 (6 bases each). Germline assignment: CDR1 MDHEN and CDR2 SYDVKM. Trimming took off 4 bases at V and 0 bases at J, with 13 bases between the two ends. This CDR3 is 15 amino acids long. The CDR3 DNA follows: TGTGCCAGCAGTTCTGCGGGACACCACTCCTACGAGCAGTACTTC. It translates to CASSSAGHHSYEQYF.

The chain has TRBV6-5 and TRBJ1-1; D might be TRBD1 (5 bases). Per the germline V gene, CDR1 is MNHEY and CDR2 is SVGAGI. Trimming took off 6 bases at V and 4 bases at J, with 12 bases between the two ends. The CDR3 totals 13 residues. The chain's CDR3 is CASSPGGGTEAFF. CDR3 in DNA: TGTGCCAGCAGCCCCGGGGGTGGCACTGAAGCTTTCTTT.

The chain employs TRBV2 and TRBJ1-1; TRBD1 matches at 7 bases. The trim removed 6 bases at V and 4 bases at J, leaving 8 bases unmatched. CDR1 and CDR2 (germline): SNHLY, FYNNEI. This CDR3 contains 14 residues. In DNA form, the CDR3 reads TGTGCCAGCAGCCTAACAGGGGTTGGCACTGAAGCTTTCTTT. Translating gives CASSLTGVGTEAFF.

A few counts support this clone. This chain joins TRBV15 and TRBJ1-2, with a weak D call TRBD1 (6 bases). The CDR3 extends over 13 amino acids. CDR1 is LNHNV and CDR2 is YYDKDF in the germline V gene (reference sequence). With 2 bases removed from V and 6 bases from J, the gap between germline ends came to 10 bases. CDR3 region: CATSRLQGDGYTF. The CDR3 nucleotides are TGTGCCACCAGCAGATTACAGGGTGATGGCTACACCTTC.

V is TRBV30 and J is TRBJ1-2, with no clear D. The V gene's germline CDR1 is GTSNPN and CDR2 SVGIG (reference sequence). Trimming shortened V by 5 bases and J by 3 bases, and 13 bases separated the two germline ends. The CDR3 is made up of 13 amino acids. The CDR3 nucleotides are TGTGCCTGGGGAGTACTACGGGACTATGGCTACACCTTC. Translating it yields CAWGVLRDYGYTF.

This chain joins TRBV6-1 and TRBJ1-2, with D unclear. Germline values: CDR1 MNHNS, CDR2 SASEGT. V was clipped by 2 bases and J by 1 base, with 8 bases between them. This CDR3 contains 14 residues. DNA for the CDR3: TGTGCCAGCAGTGAATCGAGGGTTAACTATGGCTACACCTTC. This encodes CASSESRVNYGYTF.

This sequence joins TRBV6-5 and TRBJ2-2; maybe TRBD1 (6 bases). V lost 6 bases and J 0 bases, leaving 11 bases between the germline ends. In germline, CDR1 is MNHEY, CDR2 SVGAGI. This CDR3 is 15 amino acids long. The CDR3 is CASSRQVTNTGELFF. In DNA, the CDR3 is TGTGCCAGCAGCCGACAGGTAACGAACACCGGGGAGCTGTTTTTT.

The table lists this clone with a few counts. This chain joins TRBV5-6 and TRBJ1-1, with 8 bases aligning to TRBD1. The CDR3 extends over 16 amino acids. CDR1 and CDR2 from the germline V gene are SGHDT and YYEEEE. The junction had 11 bases not matched to a gene; V was cut back by 0 bases and J by 7 bases. The CDR3 nucleotides read TGTGCCAGCAGCTTGGACAGGGGGGCAACGCTAAGTGAAGCTTTCTTT. As protein: CASSLDRGATLSEAFF.

This sequence joins TRBV30 and TRBJ2-5; D is tentatively TRBD1 or TRBD2 (5 bases each). V was pared by 1 base and J by 5 bases, with 29 bases between. This CDR3 spans 19 amino acids. The germline V gene encodes CDR1 GTSNPN and CDR2 SVGIG (reference sequence). CDR3 bases: TGTGCCTGGAGTGGCCGGGACGGGCGCGGTCGAGGGGTATTCGAGACCCAGTACTTC. It encodes CAWSGRDGRGRGVFETQYF.

The chain uses TRBV6-5 and TRBJ1-1, with no clear D. This CDR3 is 11 amino acids long. Germline values: CDR1 MNHEY, CDR2 SVGAGI. The V end lost 7 bases, the J end lost 4 bases, and 7 bases lay between the germline ends. CDR3 sequence reads: CASMGFTEAFF. The CDR3 nucleotides are TGTGCCAGCATGGGTTTCACTGAAGCTTTCTTT.

V is TRBV7-6 and J is TRBJ2-3; D perhaps matches TRBD1 (5 bases). Germline values: CDR1 SGHVS, CDR2 FNYEAQ. The CDR3 totals 15 residues. V dropped 1 base and J dropped 5 bases, with 13 bases sitting between them. The CDR3 spells CASSLVGPQGDTQYF. The CDR3 DNA is TGTGCCAGCAGCTTAGTGGGGCCTCAGGGAGATACGCAGTATTTT.

J is TRBJ1-2 and V is TRBV5-4, with 7 bases identical to TRBD1. Trimming removed 2 bases from V and 5 bases from J; junction bases left unmatched: 6. Germline CDR1 reads SGHNT; CDR2 reads YYREEE (reference sequence). This CDR3 contains 14 residues. CDR3 DNA: TGTGCCAGCAGCTTAGGGGACAGAGCTTATGGCTACACCTTC. Protein sequence: CASSLGDRAYGYTF. The whole variable domain, remainder taken from reference TRBV5-4 and TRBJ1-2, is ETGVTQSPTHLIKTRGQQVTLRCSSQSGHNTVSWYQQALGQGPQFIFQYYREEENGRGNFPPRFSGLQFPNYSSELNVNALELDDSALYLCASSLGDRAYGYTFGSGTRLTVV.

DNA of the CDR3: TGTGCCAGCAGCGGGGGAGCTAGGGATAATTCACCCCTCCACTTT. Protein sequence: CASSGGARDNSPLHF. The V gene is TRBV9, the J gene TRBJ1-6; D remains unclear. CDR3 length equals 15 residues. V gave up 3 bases and J gave up 5 bases, with 12 bases separating them. Germline CDR1 reads SGDLS; CDR2 reads YYNGEE.

This clone came up a few times. This chain joins TRBV30 and TRBJ2-7, with 9 bases that match TRBD1. Germline V lookup: CDR1 GTSNPN, CDR2 SVGIG (reference sequence). This CDR3 has 13 residues. Trimming cost V 5 bases and J 3 bases; bases outside gene matches: 5. The CDR3 region is CAWSQGADYEQYF. In DNA, the CDR3 is TGTGCCTGGTCACAGGGGGCTGACTACGAGCAGTACTTC. Using reference TRBV30 and TRBJ2-7 for the parts outside the CDR3, the full variable domain is SQTIHQWPATLVQPVGSPLSLECTVEGTSNPNLYWYRQAAGRGLQLLFYSVGIGQISSEVPQNLSASRPQDRQFILSSKKLLLSDSGFYLCAWSQGADYEQYFGPGTRLTVT.

This clone has a handful of counts. This rearrangement joins TRBV5-1 to TRBJ2-3; D gene uncertain. Per the germline V gene, CDR1 is SGHRS and CDR2 is YFSETQ. This CDR3 comprises 14 residues. Trimming left V 4 bases short and J 6 bases short, with 15 bases between. The CDR3 reads CASSQDRVFDTQYF. The CDR3 bases are TGCGCCAGCAGCCAGGATCGGGTTTTCGATACGCAGTATTTT.

This clone has only a few counts. The V call is TRBV18, the J call TRBJ2-7, with TRBD2 matching over 7 bases. V shed 4 bases, J shed 6 bases, and the junction held 3 bases outside the gene matches. CDR3 length: 12 residues. CDR1 KGHSH and CDR2 LQKENI come from the germline V gene. CDR3 protein: CASSRTSAEQYF. CDR3 DNA sequence: TGTGCCAGCTCACGCACTAGCGCCGAGCAGTACTTC. Full variable domain (rest looked up from reference TRBV18 and TRBJ2-7): NAGVMQNPRHLVRRRGQEARLRCSPMKGHSHVYWYRQLPEEGLKFMVYLQKENIIDESGMPKERFSAEFPKEGPSILRIQQVVRGDSAAYFCASSRTSAEQYFGPGTRLTVT.

This clone was detected once. V and J are TRBV4-2 and TRBJ2-3; 9 bases are shared with TRBD2. J lost 6 bases, V lost 0 bases, and 13 bases had no gene match. Germline-derived CDR1 and CDR2 are LGHNA and YNFKEQ. This CDR3 is 18 amino acids long. This chain's CDR3 is CASSQDYLIQRGVDTQYF. The CDR3 coding sequence is TGTGCCAGCAGCCAAGATTACCTGATACAGCGGGGGGTGGATACGCAGTATTTT.

This clone was seen only once. This sequence joins TRBV19 and TRBJ1-2; unclear D gene. This CDR3 is 12 amino acids long. Germline V gives CDR1 LNHDA, CDR2 SQIVND (reference sequence). V was pared by 4 bases and J by 8 bases, with 11 bases between. DNA of the CDR3: TGTGCCAGTAGTAGAGGATACGGGGGCTACACCTTC. Translated: CASSRGYGGYTF.